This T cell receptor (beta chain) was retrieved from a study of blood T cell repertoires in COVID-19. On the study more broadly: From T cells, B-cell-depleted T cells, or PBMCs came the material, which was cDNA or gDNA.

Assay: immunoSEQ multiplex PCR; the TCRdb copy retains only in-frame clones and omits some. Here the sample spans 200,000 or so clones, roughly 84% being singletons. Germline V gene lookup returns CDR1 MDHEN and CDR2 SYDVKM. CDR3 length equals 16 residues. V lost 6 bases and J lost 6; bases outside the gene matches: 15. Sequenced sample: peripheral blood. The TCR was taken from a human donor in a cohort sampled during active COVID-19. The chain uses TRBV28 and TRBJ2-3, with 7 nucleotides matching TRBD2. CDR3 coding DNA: TGTGCCAGCAGCCACCTTGGGGGGGATCTTCGGGATACGCAGTATTTT. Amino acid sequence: CASSHLGGDLRDTQYF.